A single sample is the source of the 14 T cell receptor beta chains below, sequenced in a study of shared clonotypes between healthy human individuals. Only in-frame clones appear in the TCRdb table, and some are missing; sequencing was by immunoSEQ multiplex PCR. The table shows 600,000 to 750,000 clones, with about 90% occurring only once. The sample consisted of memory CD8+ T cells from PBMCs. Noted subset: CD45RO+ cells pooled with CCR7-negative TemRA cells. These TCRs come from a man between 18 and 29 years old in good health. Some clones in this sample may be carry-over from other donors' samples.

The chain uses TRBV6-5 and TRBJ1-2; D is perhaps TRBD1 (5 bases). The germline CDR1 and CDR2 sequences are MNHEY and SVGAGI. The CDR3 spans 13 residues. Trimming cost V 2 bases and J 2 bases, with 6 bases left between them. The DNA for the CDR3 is TGTGCCAGCAGTTACGAGGGGAACTATGGCTACACCTTC. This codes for CASSYEGNYGYTF.

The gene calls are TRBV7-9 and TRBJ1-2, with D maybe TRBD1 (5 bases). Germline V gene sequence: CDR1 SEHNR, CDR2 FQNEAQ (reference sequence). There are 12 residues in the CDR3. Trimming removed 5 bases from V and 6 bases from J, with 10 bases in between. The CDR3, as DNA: TGTGCCAGCAGCCCCCCGACAGATGGCTACACCTTC. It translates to CASSPPTDGYTF. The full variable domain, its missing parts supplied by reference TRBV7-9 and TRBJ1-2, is DTGVSQNPRHKITKRGQNVTFRCDPISEHNRLYWYRQTLGQGPEFLTYFQNEAQLEKSRLLSDRFSAERPKGSFSTLEIQRTEQGDSAMYLCASSPPTDGYTFGSGTRLTVV.

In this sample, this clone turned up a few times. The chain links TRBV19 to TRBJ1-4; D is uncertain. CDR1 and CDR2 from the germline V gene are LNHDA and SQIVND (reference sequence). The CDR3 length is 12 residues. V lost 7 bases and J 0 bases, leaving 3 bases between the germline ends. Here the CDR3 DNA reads TGTGCCAGTACCCCAACTAATGAAAAACTGTTTTTT. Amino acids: CASTPTNEKLFF.

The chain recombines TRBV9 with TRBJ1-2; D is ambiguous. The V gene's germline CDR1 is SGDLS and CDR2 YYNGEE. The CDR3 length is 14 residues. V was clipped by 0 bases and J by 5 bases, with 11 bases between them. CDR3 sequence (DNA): TGTGCCAGCAGCGTAGTTGGGGTGGGATATGGCTACACCTTC. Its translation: CASSVVGVGYGYTF.

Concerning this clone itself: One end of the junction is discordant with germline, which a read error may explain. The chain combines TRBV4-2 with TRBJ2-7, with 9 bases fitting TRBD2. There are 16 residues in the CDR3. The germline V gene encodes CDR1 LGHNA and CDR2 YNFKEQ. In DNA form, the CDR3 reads TGTGCCAGCAGCGAAGAGGGTCTAGCGGGGAAGAACGAGCAGTACTTC. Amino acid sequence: CASSEEGLAGKNEQYF.

The CDR3 spells CASSLVDYAGTQYF. The CDR3 DNA follows: TGTGCCAGCAGCTTAGTTGACTATGCTGGGACCCAGTACTTC. The chain recombines TRBV11-2 with TRBJ2-5; weak D call: TRBD2 (5 bases). The length of the CDR3 is 14 residues. V was trimmed by 1 base and J by 7 bases, leaving 13 bases between them. The V gene's germline CDR1 is SGHAT and CDR2 FQNNGV.

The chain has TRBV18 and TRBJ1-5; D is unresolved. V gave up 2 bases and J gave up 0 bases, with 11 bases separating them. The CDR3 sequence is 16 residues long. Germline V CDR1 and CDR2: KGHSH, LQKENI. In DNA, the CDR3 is TGTGCCAGCTCACCAAGTGCGACCCATAGCAATCAGCCCCAGCATTTT. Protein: CASSPSATHSNQPQHF.

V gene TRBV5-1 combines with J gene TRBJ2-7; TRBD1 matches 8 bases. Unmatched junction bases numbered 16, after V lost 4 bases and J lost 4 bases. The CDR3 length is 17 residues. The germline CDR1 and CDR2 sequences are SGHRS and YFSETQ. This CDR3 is CASSNNYRTGFWYEQYF. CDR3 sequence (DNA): TGCGCCAGCAGCAATAATTATCGGACAGGGTTCTGGTACGAGCAGTACTTC.

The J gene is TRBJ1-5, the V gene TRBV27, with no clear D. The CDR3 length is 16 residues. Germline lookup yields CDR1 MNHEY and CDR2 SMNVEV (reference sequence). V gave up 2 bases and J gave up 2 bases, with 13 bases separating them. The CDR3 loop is CASSLLPSEGNQPQHF. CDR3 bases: TGTGCCAGCAGTTTACTACCCTCAGAGGGCAATCAGCCCCAGCATTTT.

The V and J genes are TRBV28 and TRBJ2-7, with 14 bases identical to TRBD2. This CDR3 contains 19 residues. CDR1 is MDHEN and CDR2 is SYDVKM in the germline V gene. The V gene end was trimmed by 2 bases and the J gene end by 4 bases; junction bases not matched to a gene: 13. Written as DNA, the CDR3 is TGTGCCAGCAGTTTACGCCTTCCTGGACTAGCGGGAGGTAAGTACGAGCAGTACTTC. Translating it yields CASSLRLPGLAGGKYEQYF.

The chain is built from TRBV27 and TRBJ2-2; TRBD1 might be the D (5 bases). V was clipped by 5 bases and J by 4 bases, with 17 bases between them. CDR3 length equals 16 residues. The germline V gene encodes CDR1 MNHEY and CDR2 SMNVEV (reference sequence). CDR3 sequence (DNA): TGTGCCAGCAGTCCACGACTGGGGCGAGGCACCGGGGAGCTGTTTTTT. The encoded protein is CASSPRLGRGTGELFF.

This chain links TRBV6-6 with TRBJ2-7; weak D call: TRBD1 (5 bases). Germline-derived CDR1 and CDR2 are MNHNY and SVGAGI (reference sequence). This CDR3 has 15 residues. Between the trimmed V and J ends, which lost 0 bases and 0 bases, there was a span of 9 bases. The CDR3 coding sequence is TGTGCCAGCAGTTACTCAGACAGCATCTCCTACGAGCAGTACTTC. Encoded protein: CASSYSDSISYEQYF.

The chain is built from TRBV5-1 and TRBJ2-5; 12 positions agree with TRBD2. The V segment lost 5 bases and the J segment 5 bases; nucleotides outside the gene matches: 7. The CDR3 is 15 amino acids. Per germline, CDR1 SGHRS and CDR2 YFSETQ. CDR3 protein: CASRTSGGPRETQYF. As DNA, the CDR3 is TGCGCCAGCAGAACTAGCGGGGGGCCGAGGGAGACCCAGTACTTC.

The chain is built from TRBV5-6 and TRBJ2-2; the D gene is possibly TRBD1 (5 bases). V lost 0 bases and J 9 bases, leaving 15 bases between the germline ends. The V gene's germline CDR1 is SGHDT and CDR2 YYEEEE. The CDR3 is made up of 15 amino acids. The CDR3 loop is CASSLGAGSIRELFF. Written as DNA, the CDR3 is TGTGCCAGCAGCTTGGGGGCAGGGTCTATACGGGAGCTGTTTTTT.